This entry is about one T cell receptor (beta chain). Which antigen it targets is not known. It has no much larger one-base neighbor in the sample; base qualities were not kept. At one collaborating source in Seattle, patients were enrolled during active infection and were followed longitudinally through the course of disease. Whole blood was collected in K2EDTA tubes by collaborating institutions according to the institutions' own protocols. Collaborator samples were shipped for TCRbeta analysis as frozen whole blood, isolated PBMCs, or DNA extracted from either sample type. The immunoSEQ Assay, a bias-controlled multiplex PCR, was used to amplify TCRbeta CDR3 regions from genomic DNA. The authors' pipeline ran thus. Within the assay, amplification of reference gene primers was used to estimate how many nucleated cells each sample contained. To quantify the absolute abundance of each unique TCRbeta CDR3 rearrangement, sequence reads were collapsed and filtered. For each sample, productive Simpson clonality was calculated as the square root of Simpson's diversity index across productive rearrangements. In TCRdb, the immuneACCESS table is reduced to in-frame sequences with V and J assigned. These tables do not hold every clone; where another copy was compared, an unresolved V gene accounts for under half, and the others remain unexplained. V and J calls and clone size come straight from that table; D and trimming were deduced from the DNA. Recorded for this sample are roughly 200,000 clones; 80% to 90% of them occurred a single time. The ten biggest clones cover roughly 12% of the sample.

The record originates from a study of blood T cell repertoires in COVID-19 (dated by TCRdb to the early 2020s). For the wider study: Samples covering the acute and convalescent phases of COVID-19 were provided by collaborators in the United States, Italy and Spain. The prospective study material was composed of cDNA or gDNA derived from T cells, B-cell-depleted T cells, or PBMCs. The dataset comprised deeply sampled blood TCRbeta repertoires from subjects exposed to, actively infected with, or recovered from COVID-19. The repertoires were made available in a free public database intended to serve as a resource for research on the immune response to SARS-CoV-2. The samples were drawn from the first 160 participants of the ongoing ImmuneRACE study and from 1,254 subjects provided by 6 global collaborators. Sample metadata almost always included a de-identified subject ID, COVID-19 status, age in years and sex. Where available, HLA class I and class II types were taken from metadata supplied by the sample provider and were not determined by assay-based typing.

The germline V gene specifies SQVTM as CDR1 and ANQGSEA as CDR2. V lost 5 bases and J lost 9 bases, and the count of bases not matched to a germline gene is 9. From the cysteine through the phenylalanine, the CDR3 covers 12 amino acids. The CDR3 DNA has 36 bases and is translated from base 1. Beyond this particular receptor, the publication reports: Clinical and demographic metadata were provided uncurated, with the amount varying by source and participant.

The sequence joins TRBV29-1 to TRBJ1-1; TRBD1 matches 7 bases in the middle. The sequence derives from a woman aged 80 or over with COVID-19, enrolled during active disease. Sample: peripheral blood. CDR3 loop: CSVSLGQKKAFF. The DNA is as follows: TGCAGCGTTTCCCTGGGACAGAAAAAAGCTTTCTTT.